Shown below are 26 T cell receptor beta chains from a single sample sequenced in a study of radiotherapy plus CTLA-4 blockade in lung cancer. TCRdb keeps only in-frame clones here, not all; method: immunoSEQ multiplex PCR. The repertoire holds about 88,000 clones, more than 70% seen once, with more than 13% in the top ten. The sequencing here drew on peripheral blood, taken from a patient treated with radiotherapy plus ipilimumab. These receptors were taken from a human donor with non-small cell lung cancer that progressed on radiotherapy plus ipilimumab.

The chain has TRBV29-1 and TRBJ1-4; D possibly corresponds to TRBD1 (5 bases). The V end lost 2 bases, the J end lost 6 bases, and 10 bases lay between the germline ends. The germline gives CDR1 SQVTM, CDR2 ANQGSEA. The CDR3 covers 13 residues. The CDR3 here is CSVERARDEKLFF. The CDR3 DNA follows: TGCAGCGTTGAACGGGCCAGGGATGAAAAACTGTTTTTT.

This clone has just one count. V gene TRBV2 combines with J gene TRBJ1-1; D is unclear. Looked up from germline, CDR1 is SNHLY and CDR2 is FYNNEI. Trimming cost V 6 bases and J 4 bases, with 15 bases left between them. This CDR3 region has 14 residues. CDR3 nucleotide sequence: TGTGCCAGCAGGGACCCTACAAGGAGCACTGAAGCTTTCTTT. Translation: CASRDPTRSTEAFF.

This clone has only one observation. J is TRBJ2-2 and V is TRBV30; tentatively, D is TRBD2 (6 bases). CDR3 size: 15 residues. Deletions cut 1 base from V and 4 bases from J, with 13 bases between. Germline V gene sequence: CDR1 GTSNPN, CDR2 SVGIG (reference sequence). CDR3 sequence reads: CAWSAMGGLTGELFF. CDR3 sequence (DNA): TGTGCCTGGAGTGCTATGGGAGGACTCACCGGGGAGCTGTTTTTT.

The chain is built from TRBV7-2 and TRBJ2-7; D may correspond to TRBD1 or TRBD2 (5 bases each). CDR3 length: 13 amino acids. V lost 5 bases, J lost 6 bases, and 14 bases lay in between. Germline values: CDR1 SGHTA, CDR2 FQGNSA. The CDR3 sequence is CASSPRQRGEQYF. The CDR3 nucleotides read TGTGCCAGCAGCCCTCGACAGAGGGGCGAGCAGTACTTC.

The J gene is TRBJ2-7, the V gene TRBV28; 8 bases align to TRBD2. Trimming at V came to 1 base and at J to 0 bases, leaving 5 bases not matched to a gene. CDR1 is MDHEN and CDR2 is SYDVKM in the germline V gene. This CDR3 contains 16 residues. For the CDR3, the DNA is TGTGCCAGCAGTTTATTTGTAGCGGGGAGCTCCTACGAGCAGTACTTC. Translated: CASSLFVAGSSYEQYF.

The rearrangement links TRBV7-9 to TRBJ1-3; tentatively, D is TRBD1 (5 bases). Germline V gene lookup returns CDR1 SEHNR and CDR2 FQNEAQ (reference sequence). V was clipped by 3 bases and J by 0 bases, with 12 bases between them. The CDR3 is 16 residues long. The CDR3 nucleotides read TGTGCCAGCAGCTTCAAGAACAGGATCTCTGGAAACACCATATATTTT. Its protein is CASSFKNRISGNTIYF.

The V gene is TRBV2, the J gene TRBJ2-7; D could derive from TRBD1 or TRBD2 (5 bases each). V lost 8 bases to trimming and J lost 0 bases, with 17 bases between them. CDR3 length equals 15 residues. Germline V gene sequence: CDR1 SNHLY, CDR2 FYNNEI. The CDR3 DNA is TGTGCCAGCCAGGTGGGGCCAGGGACCTCCTACGAGCAGTACTTC. Encoded protein: CASQVGPGTSYEQYF.

V gene TRBV11-2 combines with J gene TRBJ2-7; the D is unclear. CDR1 SGHAT and CDR2 FQNNGV come from the germline V gene. Deletions cut 0 bases from V and 0 bases from J, with 6 bases between. CDR3 length: 14 amino acids. CDR3 coding DNA: TGTGCCAGCAGCTTAGAAGGACGCTCCTACGAGCAGTACTTC. Translation: CASSLEGRSYEQYF.

This clone was seen many times. The V call is TRBV5-4, the J call TRBJ1-6; D gene unclear. CDR3 length equals 12 residues. In germline, CDR1 is SGHNT, CDR2 YYREEE (reference sequence). V was trimmed by 4 bases and J by 8 bases, leaving 7 bases between them. The CDR3 loop reads CASSQKDSPLHF. CDR3 nucleotides: TGTGCCAGCAGCCAGAAGGATTCACCCCTCCACTTT.

J is TRBJ1-2 and V is TRBV15; D remains ambiguous. Germline values: CDR1 LNHNV, CDR2 YYDKDF (reference sequence). The CDR3 spans 14 residues. V lost 0 bases to trimming and J lost 3 bases, with 8 bases between them. In DNA, the CDR3 is TGTGCCACCAGCAGAGATGCCCATCACTATGGCTACACCTTC. Translating it yields CATSRDAHHYGYTF.

This rearrangement joins TRBV6-6 to TRBJ1-1; D remains ambiguous. The germline CDR1 and CDR2 sequences are MNHNY and SVGAGI (reference sequence). V lost 0 bases and J 0 bases, leaving 2 bases between the germline ends. The CDR3 contains 13 residues. CDR3 protein: CASSYSLNTEAFF. The DNA for the CDR3 is TGTGCCAGCAGTTACTCCTTGAACACTGAAGCTTTCTTT.

This clone was recorded only once. The rearrangement joins TRBV5-1 to TRBJ2-1; the match to TRBD2 covers 7 bases. J was trimmed by 0 bases and V by 3 bases; bases with no gene match: 9. Germline CDR1 and CDR2: SGHRS and YFSETQ. This CDR3 has 17 amino acids. The CDR3 region has the DNA TGCGCCAGCAGCTCCCCACTTCGCGGGAGCTCCTACAATGAGCAGTTCTTC. This gives the protein CASSSPLRGSSYNEQFF.

The chain uses TRBV28 and TRBJ1-2; maybe TRBD1 (6 bases). Between the trimmed V and J ends, which lost 8 bases and 4 bases, there was a span of 14 bases. CDR3 size: 13 residues. The germline V gene encodes CDR1 MDHEN and CDR2 SYDVKM. In DNA form, the CDR3 reads TGTGCCAGCGCGGTAGGGGGATCCTATGGCTACACCTTC. This sequence encodes CASAVGGSYGYTF.

V gene TRBV7-3 combines with J gene TRBJ2-3, with 8 bases matching TRBD2. This CDR3 contains 15 residues. The junction had 1 base not matched to a gene; V was cut back by 2 bases and J by 0 bases. CDR1 is SGHTA and CDR2 is FQGTGA in the germline V gene. As DNA, the CDR3 is TGTGCCAGCAGCTTAGCGGGAGGCAGCACAGATACGCAGTATTTT. Protein: CASSLAGGSTDTQYF.

The CDR3 reads CASSPGVVAKNIQYF. As DNA, the CDR3 is TGTGCCAGCAGTCCCGGGGTTGTAGCCAAAAACATTCAGTACTTC. The chain has TRBV28 and TRBJ2-4, with TRBD2 as a possible D gene (5 bases). Germline CDR1 MDHEN, CDR2 SYDVKM. The CDR3 extends over 15 amino acids. V was trimmed by 5 bases and J by 0 bases, leaving 11 bases between them. Complete variable domain (other parts from reference TRBV28 and TRBJ2-4): DVKVTQSSRYLVKRTGEKVFLECVQDMDHENMFWYRQDPGLGLRLIYFSYDVKMKEKGDIPEGYSVSREKKERFSLILESASTNQTSMYLCASSPGVVAKNIQYFGAGTRLSVL.

The rearrangement links TRBV4-1 to TRBJ1-1; D call uncertain. CDR1 and CDR2 from the germline V gene are MGHRA and YSYEKL. The CDR3 is made up of 15 amino acids. V gave up 5 bases and J gave up 4 bases, with 17 bases separating them. The CDR3 coding sequence is TGCGCCAGCAGCACTACTGGCGGGCTAGGCACTGAAGCTTTCTTT. Translated, it gives CASSTTGGLGTEAFF.

V is TRBV7-8 and J is TRBJ1-1, with TRBD1 identical over 12 bases. With V trimmed by 5 bases and J by 4 bases, 20 bases remained unmatched. There are 20 residues in the CDR3. Germline CDR1 reads SGHVS; CDR2 reads FQNEAQ. In DNA form, the CDR3 reads TGTGCCAGCAGCCCGATGACCGGGACAGGGGGCTTTTCTGGTTTCACTGAAGCTTTCTTT. Translating gives CASSPMTGTGGFSGFTEAFF.

The chain carries TRBV28 and TRBJ1-1, with D possibly matching TRBD1 (5 bases). Germline V gives CDR1 MDHEN, CDR2 SYDVKM. This CDR3 is built from 15 residues. Trimming cost V 6 bases and J 4 bases, with 18 bases left between them. CDR3 sequence reads: CASSPGGVGRTEAFF. CDR3 nucleotides: TGTGCCAGCAGCCCAGGAGGGGTGGGACGCACTGAAGCTTTCTTT.

The chain recombines TRBV28 with TRBJ2-7, with no clear D. Germline CDR1 reads MDHEN; CDR2 reads SYDVKM. V was cut by 6 bases and J by 0 bases, with 6 bases left in between. The CDR3 is 12 amino acids. CDR3 DNA: TGTGCCAGCAGCTGGCTCTCCTACGAGCAGTACTTC. This gives the protein CASSWLSYEQYF.

In its sample, this clone was seen a few times. The J gene is TRBJ2-7, the V gene TRBV27; a possible D gene is TRBD1 (6 bases). The ends were cut back, 4 bases at V and 1 base at J, with 11 bases in the middle. Germline CDR1 MNHEY, CDR2 SMNVEV (reference sequence). The CDR3 totals 14 residues. CDR3 loop: CASSYPGQSYEQYF. In DNA form, the CDR3 reads TGTGCCAGCAGTTACCCTGGACAGTCCTACGAGCAGTACTTC.

This chain links TRBV11-2 with TRBJ2-3, with 8 bases that match TRBD1. Germline V lookup: CDR1 SGHAT, CDR2 FQNNGV. The junction had 3 bases not matched to a gene; V was cut back by 3 bases and J by 4 bases. The CDR3 consists of 14 residues. The CDR3 nucleotides are TGTGCCAGCAGCTTCTCGGGACAGGCAGATACGCAGTATTTT. This encodes CASSFSGQADTQYF.

The gene calls are TRBV6-9 and TRBJ1-2, with 7 positions matching TRBD1. With 8 bases clipped from V and 5 bases from J, the junction kept 5 bases outside the gene matches. The CDR3 covers 12 residues. Germline V gene data show CDR1 as MNHGY and CDR2 as SVAAGI. DNA for the CDR3: TGTGCCAGCGGGGGGGGACAGTATGGCTACACCTTC. The encoded protein is CASGGGQYGYTF.

The rearrangement uses TRBV7-9 and TRBJ1-3; D remains ambiguous. This CDR3 has 15 residues. In germline, CDR1 is SEHNR, CDR2 FQNEAQ (reference sequence). The V end was cut by 2 bases, the J end by 2 bases, with 10 bases between. In nucleotides, the CDR3 is TGTGCCAGCAGCTTATGGAGCCGGACTGGAAACACCATATATTTT. Translated, it gives CASSLWSRTGNTIYF.

The V call is TRBV7-3, the J call TRBJ2-1, with 8 bases aligning to TRBD1. Germline values: CDR1 SGHTA, CDR2 FQGTGA. V lost 3 bases to trimming and J lost 4 bases; unmatched junction nucleotides: 5. The CDR3 totals 15 residues. The CDR3 protein is CASSFGTGYYNEQFF. The CDR3 nucleotides are TGTGCCAGCAGCTTCGGGACAGGATATTACAATGAGCAGTTCTTC.

The chain uses TRBV7-6 and TRBJ1-5; D might be TRBD1 (5 bases). CDR3 length equals 13 residues. Trimming took off 2 bases at V and 5 bases at J, with 7 bases between the two ends. The germline CDR1 and CDR2 sequences are SGHVS and FNYEAQ. The DNA of the CDR3 is TGTGCCAGCAGCTTACGGGGCGATCAGCCCCAGCATTTT. Its protein is CASSLRGDQPQHF.

This chain links TRBV28 with TRBJ2-7; 10 bases are a match to TRBD2. The trim removed 4 bases at V and 5 bases at J, leaving 11 bases unmatched. This CDR3 region has 16 residues. The germline CDR1 and CDR2 sequences are MDHEN and SYDVKM. Here the CDR3 reads CASSSVAGGLLDEQYF. The CDR3 DNA follows: TGTGCCAGCAGTTCCGTAGCGGGAGGACTCCTGGACGAGCAGTACTTC.